Listed below are T cell receptor beta chains from one sample, sequenced in a study of shared clonotypes between healthy human individuals. TCRdb keeps only in-frame clones here, not all; method: immunoSEQ multiplex PCR. The sample lists 2 million to 2.5 million clones, about 93% occurring once. The source material was naive CD8+ T cells from PBMCs. The origin of the receptors is a man aged 18 to 30 in good health. Some clones in this sample may be carry-over from other donors' samples. Each CDR3 is given with its conserved first and last residue. D genes are given only for firm matches. Some rows have no size entry. The others give once, few or many, or a class for an expanded clone.

TRBJ2-1 TRBD1 TRBV5-1 . CASRGDSNNEQFF TGCGCCAGCAGAGGGGACAGCAACAATGAGCAGTTCTTC
TRBJ1-4 . TRBV19 . CASSYTGRRLFF TGTGCCAGTAGTTATACTGGCAGGCGGCTGTTTTTT
TRBJ2-1 . TRBV7-2 . CASSLGLFLESSYNEQFF TGTGCCAGCAGCTTAGGGCTCTTTCTAGAGAGCTCCTACAATGAGCAGTTCTTC
TRBJ2-1 TRBD2 TRBV4-3 . CASSQVSAGSGASYNEQFF TGCGCCAGCAGCCAAGTCTCAGCGGGTAGCGGGGCTTCCTACAATGAGCAGTTCTTC
TRBJ2-7 TRBD2 TRBV14 . CASSQAAGLAGDEQYF TGTGCCAGCAGCCAAGCCGCGGGACTAGCGGGAGACGAGCAGTACTTC
TRBJ2-1 TRBD2 TRBV29-1 . CSVSRGSGNNEQFF TGCAGCGTTTCCCGCGGTAGCGGGAACAATGAGCAGTTCTTC
TRBJ2-3 TRBD2 TRBV10-2 . CASSWGLAGSSTDTQYF TGCGCCAGCAGTTGGGGACTAGCGGGCAGCAGCACAGATACGCAGTATTTT
TRBJ2-3 TRBD2 TRBV11-2 . CASSWTSGSTDTQYF TGTGCCAGCAGCTGGACTAGCGGGAGCACAGATACGCAGTATTTT
TRBJ2-1 . TRBV1 . CTSSPPSGRPHEQFF TGCACCAGCAGCCCCCCTAGCGGGAGGCCGCACGAGCAGTTCTTC
TRBJ2-4 TRBD2 TRBV16 . CASSPPGGKNIQYF TGTGCCAGCAGCCCCCCGGGGGGGAAAAACATTCAGTACTTC
TRBJ2-7 TRBD1 TRBV10-3 . CAISPLDRGGEQYF TGTGCCATCAGCCCTCTCGACAGGGGCGGCGAGCAGTACTTC
TRBJ2-7 . TRBV19 once CASRSEGSYEQYF TGTGCCAGTCGGTCGGAAGGTTCCTACGAGCAGTACTTC
TRBJ2-7 . TRBV27 . CASGAGSSYEQYF TGTGCCAGCGGAGCAGGGAGCTCCTACGAGCAGTACTTC
TRBJ1-5 . TRBV28 once CASSSRSVGNQPQHF TGTGCCAGCAGCTCCCGGTCGGTCGGCAATCAGCCCCAGCATTTT
TRBJ2-7 . TRBV28 . CASSPGLGSSYEQYF TGTGCCAGCAGCCCGGGGCTAGGAAGCTCCTACGAGCAGTACTTC
TRBJ2-7 TRBD2 TRBV5-6 . CASSSRLAANSYEQYF TGTGCCAGCAGCTCAAGACTAGCGGCAAACTCCTACGAGCAGTACTTC
TRBJ2-7 . TRBV7-9 . CASSHGQYEQYF TGTGCCAGCAGCCACGGACAGTACGAGCAGTACTTC